The 6 T cell receptor beta chains reported below all come from one sample, sequenced in a study of blood T cells in healthy people across ages. Combining a sample-barcoded 5' primer with a J-beta primer mix, a second PCR ran for about 7 to 11 cycles. TCRdb processed the 5' RACE reads anew with MiXCR; each CDR3 protein has one entry. The data contain roughly 700,000 distinct CDR3 sequences, roughly 49% of them singletons. Sequences were obtained from blood. Receptors were obtained from a woman aged 55-69 years in good health.

The rearrangement joins TRBV7-2 to TRBJ2-1; D is unclear. V dropped 1 base and J dropped 7 bases, with 11 bases sitting between them. The CDR3 is 14 amino acids. CDR1 is SGHTA, CDR2 FQGNSA, per germline. CDR3 nucleotide sequence: TGTGCCAGCAGCTTAGAAGGCTATGGGAATGAGCAGTTCTTC. Its protein product is CASSLEGYGNEQFF.

This clonotype has more than one count but fewer than ten. The chain combines TRBV28 with TRBJ1-5, with D maybe TRBD1 (5 bases). V was trimmed by 4 bases and J by 8 bases, leaving 18 bases between them. The CDR3 length is 15 residues. Germline V gives CDR1 MDHEN, CDR2 SYDVKM. Here the CDR3 reads CASSSGTGGLEPQHF. In DNA, the CDR3 is TGTGCCAGCAGTTCGGGGACGGGGGGATTAGAGCCCCAGCATTTT.

The rearrangement links TRBV5-1 to TRBJ2-1; D ambiguous. V was clipped by 3 bases and J by 5 bases, with 9 bases between them. This CDR3 contains 13 residues. Germline V gene sequence: CDR1 SGHRS, CDR2 YFSETQ. For the CDR3, the DNA is TGCGCCAGCAGCTCACAGACAAACAATGAGCAGTTCTTC. Its protein product is CASSSQTNNEQFF.

The genes are TRBV12-3 or TRBV12-4 and TRBJ1-1, with TRBD1 matching 7 bases. The junction had 11 bases not matched to a gene; V was cut back by 5 bases and J by 11 bases. This CDR3 has 13 amino acids. The CDR3 bases are TGTGCCAGCAGTCCCTTTTCAGGACAGGAGGCTTTCTTT. Translating it yields CASSPFSGQEAFF.

The CDR3 loop is CASSPDLQTYEQYF. CDR3 DNA sequence: TGTGCCAGCAGCCCTGACTTACAAACCTACGAGCAGTACTTC. The chain has TRBV5-4 and TRBJ2-7; D is ambiguous. This CDR3 region has 14 residues. CDR1 SGHNT and CDR2 YYREEE come from the germline V gene (reference sequence). The V gene lost 4 bases and the J gene lost 2 bases, with 13 bases spanning the gap.

The chain has TRBV27 and TRBJ2-7, with 9 bases fitting TRBD1. After removal of 8 bases from V and 2 bases from J, the junction contained 4 bases not matched to a gene. This CDR3 spans 13 amino acids. Germline V gene sequence: CDR1 MNHEY, CDR2 SMNVEV (reference sequence). The CDR3 sequence: CASVGTGTYEQYF. In DNA form, the CDR3 reads TGTGCCAGCGTGGGGACAGGGACCTACGAGCAGTACTTC.